These 15 T cell receptor beta chains were all obtained from the same sample, sequenced in a study of blood T cell repertoires in COVID-19. Assay used: immunoSEQ multiplex PCR; TCRdb lists only in-frame clones, some missing. This repertoire shows 60,000 or so clones, around nine tenths found once; its top ten account for 4.5% to 5%. The sample consisted of peripheral blood. These receptors all stem from a man aged 60 to 75 with acute or convalescent COVID-19.

CDR3 loop: CASSLAGAAEQYF. The CDR3 DNA is TGTGCCAGCAGCTTAGCGGGGGCGGCCGAGCAGTACTTC. The V gene is TRBV7-9, the J gene TRBJ2-7; possible D gene TRBD1, 6 bases. Between the trimmed V and J ends, which lost 0 bases and 6 bases, there was a span of 9 bases. Germline values: CDR1 SEHNR, CDR2 FQNEAQ (reference sequence). The CDR3 consists of 13 residues.

The chain combines TRBV6-5 with TRBJ2-2; TRBD2 matches 8 bases. The CDR3 runs to 15 residues. CDR1 is MNHEY, CDR2 SVGAGI, per germline. V shed 6 bases and J 3 bases; nucleotides not matched to a gene: 6. The CDR3 reads CASSSEREYTGELFF. CDR3 DNA: TGTGCCAGCAGCTCCGAGCGGGAGTACACCGGGGAGCTGTTTTTT.

The V gene is TRBV24-1, the J gene TRBJ2-1; TRBD1 matches 11 bases. CDR3 length equals 16 residues. The germline V gene has CDR1 KGHDR and CDR2 SFDVKD. The ends lost 8 bases at V and 3 bases at J; junction bases unmatched: 8. As DNA, the CDR3 is TGTGCCACCACCAGCATGGGACAGGGGGGCTACAATGAGCAGTTCTTC. This codes for CATTSMGQGGYNEQFF.

V gene TRBV2 combines with J gene TRBJ2-7; TRBD2 agrees at 7 bases. CDR1 and CDR2 from the germline V gene are SNHLY and FYNNEI. The CDR3 covers 14 residues. V gave up 3 bases and J gave up 6 bases; unmatched junction bases: 8. The CDR3 region has the DNA TGTGCCAGCAGTGACCGGACTAGTGGAGGCGAGCAGTACTTC. Protein product: CASSDRTSGGEQYF.

The chain uses TRBV5-1 and TRBJ2-1; TRBD2 agrees at 9 bases. J was trimmed by 5 bases and V by 3 bases; bases with no gene match: 3. The CDR3 is 14 amino acids. CDR1 is SGHRS, CDR2 YFSETQ, per germline. CDR3 in DNA: TGCGCCAGCAGCTCCCTAGCGGGACACAATGAGCAGTTCTTC. Translated, it gives CASSSLAGHNEQFF.

The chain recombines TRBV28 with TRBJ2-7; 8 bases are a match to TRBD1. Trimming at V came to 2 bases and at J to 0 bases, leaving 6 bases not matched to a gene. The length of the CDR3 is 16 residues. Germline CDR1 reads MDHEN; CDR2 reads SYDVKM. CDR3 region: CASSLHPGTGSYEQYF. The CDR3 DNA reads as TGTGCCAGCAGTTTACATCCCGGGACAGGCTCCTACGAGCAGTACTTC. The full variable domain, with the rest looked up from reference TRBV28 and TRBJ2-7, is DVKVTQSSRYLVKRTGEKVFLECVQDMDHENMFWYRQDPGLGLRLIYFSYDVKMKEKGDIPEGYSVSREKKERFSLILESASTNQTSMYLCASSLHPGTGSYEQYFGPGTRLTVT.

J is TRBJ2-1 and V is TRBV7-9; a weak D match, TRBD1 (5 bases). Germline assignment: CDR1 SEHNR and CDR2 FQNEAQ (reference sequence). V was shortened by 9 bases and J by 7 bases, with 16 bases between the two germline ends. The CDR3 spans 13 residues. For the CDR3, the DNA is TGTGCCAGTATGGGGCCCACACGTAATGAGCAGTTCTTC. Protein product: CASMGPTRNEQFF.

The V and J genes are TRBV5-1 and TRBJ2-2; TRBD1 matches at 7 bases. The CDR3 is made up of 15 amino acids. V dropped 3 bases and J dropped 7; count of bases not matched to a gene: 9. Looked up from germline, CDR1 is SGHRS and CDR2 is YFSETQ. The CDR3 is CASSSPATGNGELFF. In nucleotides, the CDR3 is TGCGCCAGCAGCTCCCCCGCGACAGGGAACGGGGAGCTGTTTTTT.

The J gene is TRBJ1-4, the V gene TRBV7-8, with D perhaps TRBD1 (6 bases). V lost 1 base, J lost 11 bases, and 11 bases lay in between. Germline V gives CDR1 SGHVS, CDR2 FQNEAQ. The CDR3 length is 13 residues. For the CDR3, the DNA is TGTGCCAGCAGCTTAGTGGGACAAAGCAAACTGTTTTTT. Translated, it gives CASSLVGQSKLFF. The complete variable domain, with remaining parts taken from reference TRBV7-8 and TRBJ1-4, reads GAGVSQSPRYKVAKRGQDVALRCDPISGHVSLFWYQQALGQGPEFLTYFQNEAQLDKSGLPSDRFFAERPEGSVSTLKIQRTQQEDSAVYLCASSLVGQSKLFFGSGTQLSVL.

This chain uses TRBV5-1 with TRBJ1-1, with D unclear. Germline assignment: CDR1 SGHRS and CDR2 YFSETQ. Deletions cut 4 bases from V and 1 base from J, with 11 bases between. The CDR3 loop spans 14 amino acids. This CDR3 is CASSPGTGNTEAFF. CDR3 sequence (DNA): TGCGCCAGCAGCCCGGGAACGGGGAACACTGAAGCTTTCTTT.

The chain uses TRBV4-2 and TRBJ1-3; D is perhaps TRBD1 (6 bases). The V gene's germline CDR1 is LGHNA and CDR2 YNFKEQ. The CDR3 length is 17 residues. Between the trimmed V and J ends, which lost 0 bases and 4 bases, there was a span of 16 bases. The DNA of the CDR3 is TGTGCCAGCAGCCAAGAAATAGGCTCCAGGGGCGGAAACACCATATATTTT. This sequence encodes CASSQEIGSRGGNTIYF.

This sequence joins TRBV5-5 and TRBJ1-6, with a possible D match to TRBD1 (5 bases). Looked up from germline, CDR1 is SGHKS and CDR2 is YYEKEE (reference sequence). The CDR3 extends over 17 amino acids. V lost 7 bases to trimming and J lost 0 bases, with 17 bases between them. In nucleotides, the CDR3 is TGTGCCAGCGCCGCGGGACCCCAGAGCTCCTATAATTCACCCCTCCACTTT. This gives the protein CASAAGPQSSYNSPLHF.

This chain joins TRBV7-2 and TRBJ2-6; D is ambiguous. The V gene's germline CDR1 is SGHTA and CDR2 FQGNSA. This CDR3 contains 17 residues. Trimming left V 7 bases short and J 1 base short, with 17 bases between. Written as DNA, the CDR3 is TGTGCCAGCACACCGAGGCAGCTTACTTCTGGGGCCAACGTCCTGACTTTC. It is translated as CASTPRQLTSGANVLTF. Using reference TRBV7-2 and TRBJ2-6 for the parts outside the CDR3, the full variable domain is GAGVSQSPSNKVTEKGKDVELRCDPISGHTALYWYRQSLGQGLEFLIYFQGNSAPDKSGLPSDRFSAERTGGSVSTLTIQRTQQEDSAVYLCASTPRQLTSGANVLTFGAGSRLTVL.

The chain has TRBV6-5 and TRBJ2-2; 8 positions match TRBD1. The CDR3 covers 13 residues. V was clipped by 4 bases and J by 13 bases; unmatched bases: 8. Germline V gene data show CDR1 as MNHEY and CDR2 as SVGAGI. CDR3 loop: CASSLPDRGGLFF. The CDR3 bases are TGTGCCAGCAGTTTGCCCGACAGGGGCGGGCTGTTTTTT.

The chain links TRBV5-5 to TRBJ2-7, with no clear D. Per germline, CDR1 SGHKS and CDR2 YYEKEE (reference sequence). This CDR3 is 14 amino acids long. The V end was cut by 5 bases, the J end by 0 bases, with 12 bases between. The chain's CDR3 is CASSSQAASYEQYF. In DNA, the CDR3 is TGTGCCAGCAGTTCCCAGGCAGCCTCCTACGAGCAGTACTTC.